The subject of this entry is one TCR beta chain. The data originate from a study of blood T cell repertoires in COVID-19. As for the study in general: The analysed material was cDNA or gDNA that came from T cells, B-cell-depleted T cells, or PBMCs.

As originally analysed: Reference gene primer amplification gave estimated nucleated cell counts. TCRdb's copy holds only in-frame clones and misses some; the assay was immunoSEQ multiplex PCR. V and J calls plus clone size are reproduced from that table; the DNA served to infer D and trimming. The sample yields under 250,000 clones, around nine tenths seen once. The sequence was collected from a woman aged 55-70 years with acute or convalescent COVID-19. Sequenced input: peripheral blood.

This chain's CDR3 is CASSPRDRNTYGYTF. CDR3 nucleotides: TGTGCCAGCTCACCCCGGGACAGGAACACCTATGGCTACACCTTC. The rearrangement uses TRBV18 and TRBJ1-2; 8 nucleotides match TRBD1. CDR3 length: 15 residues. CDR1 KGHSH and CDR2 LQKENI come from the germline V gene. J lost 4 bases, V lost 3 bases, and 7 bases had no gene match.